A single sample is the source of the 5 T cell receptor beta chains below, sequenced in a study of early T cells in non-severe SARS-CoV-2 infection. TCRdb re-derived calls from the 5' RACE reads in MiXCR, one entry per CDR3 protein. This sample has 50,000 to 65,000 distinct CDR3 sequences, with about 7.7% found just once. Specimen: whole blood, collected at baseline. The receptors were sampled from an adult who was a healthcare worker with PCR-confirmed SARS-CoV-2 infection or an uninfected control (not recorded which).

The chain is built from TRBV5-1 and TRBJ2-2; TRBD1 matches at 9 bases. CDR3 length: 14 amino acids. Per germline, CDR1 SGHRS and CDR2 YFSETQ. V shed 2 bases, J shed 8 bases, and the junction held 4 bases outside the gene matches. CDR3 DNA: TGCGCCAGCAGCTTACAGGGGGCTGATGGGGAGCTGTTTTTT. Its translation: CASSLQGADGELFF.

This clonotype was observed many times. The rearrangement uses TRBV7-9 and TRBJ2-7; the match to TRBD1 covers 7 bases. With 5 bases clipped from V and 6 bases from J, the junction kept 16 bases outside the gene matches. CDR3 length: 16 amino acids. CDR1 and CDR2 from the germline V gene are SEHNR and FQNEAQ (reference sequence). Written as DNA, the CDR3 is TGTGCCAGCAGCGCCGGGACAGCCTCACCTACGGGCGAGCAGTACTTC. This gives the protein CASSAGTASPTGEQYF.

For the CDR3, the DNA is TGTGCCAGCAGCTTACTAGCGGGAAGTTCCTACGAGCAGTACTTC. Its translation: CASSLLAGSSYEQYF. V gene TRBV7-6 combines with J gene TRBJ2-7, with 9 bases fitting TRBD2. Germline V CDR1 and CDR2: SGHVS, FNYEAQ. The CDR3 is made up of 15 amino acids. The J segment lost 1 base and the V segment lost 2 bases, leaving 3 bases of the junction unmatched.

This clonotype was observed a handful of times. The rearrangement joins TRBV29-1 to TRBJ2-7; 14 bases agree with TRBD2. Trimming removed 6 bases from V and 1 base from J; junction bases left unmatched: 8. CDR1 is SQVTM, CDR2 ANQGSEA, per germline. This CDR3 spans 16 amino acids. This CDR3 reads CSVMGLAGVISYEQYF. The DNA for the CDR3 is TGCAGCGTGATGGGACTAGCGGGAGTGATATCCTACGAGCAGTACTTC.

This clonotype was recorded many times. The chain joins TRBV7-9 to TRBJ1-6, with D unresolved. Trimming removed 1 base from V and 9 bases from J, with 4 bases in between. This CDR3 region has 12 residues. Germline V gene sequence: CDR1 SEHNR, CDR2 FQNEAQ (reference sequence). The CDR3 spells CASSLGVSPLHF. The CDR3 nucleotides read TGTGCCAGCAGCTTAGGGGTTTCACCCCTCCACTTT.